A single T cell receptor (beta chain) is shown here with its context. Trimming removed 5 bases from V and 8 bases from J, with 21 bases in between. Germline-derived CDR1 and CDR2 are SEHNR and FQNEAQ (reference sequence). The CDR3 totals 16 residues. The sample is drawn from a study of PD-L1 blockade in urothelial cancer. Some clones are missing from TCRdb's copy, which holds only in-frame ones; the method was immunoSEQ multiplex PCR. The table includes 33,000 or so clones, over 70% detected once. The receptor's source is a man aged 65-85 years with urothelial cancer. The input for sequencing was PBMCs, taken around atezolizumab (anti-PD-L1) treatment. This rearrangement joins TRBV7-9 to TRBJ1-4; D is uncertain. CDR3 in DNA: TGTGCCAGCAGCCAAAGGTCGGGGAGCGGCGGAGAAAAACTGTTTTTT. Translation gives CASSQRSGSGGEKLFF.